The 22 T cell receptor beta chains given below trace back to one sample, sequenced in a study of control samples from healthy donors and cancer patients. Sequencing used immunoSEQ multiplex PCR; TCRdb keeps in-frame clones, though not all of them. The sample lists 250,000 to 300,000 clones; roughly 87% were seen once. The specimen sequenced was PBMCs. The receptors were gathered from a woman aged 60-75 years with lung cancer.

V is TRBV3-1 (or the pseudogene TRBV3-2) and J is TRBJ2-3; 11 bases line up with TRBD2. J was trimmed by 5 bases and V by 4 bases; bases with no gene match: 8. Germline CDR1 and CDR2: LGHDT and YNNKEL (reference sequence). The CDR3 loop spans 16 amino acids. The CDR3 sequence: CASSPLLAGGGDTQYF. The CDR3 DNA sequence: TGTGCCAGCAGCCCCCTCCTAGCGGGGGGAGGAGATACGCAGTATTTT.

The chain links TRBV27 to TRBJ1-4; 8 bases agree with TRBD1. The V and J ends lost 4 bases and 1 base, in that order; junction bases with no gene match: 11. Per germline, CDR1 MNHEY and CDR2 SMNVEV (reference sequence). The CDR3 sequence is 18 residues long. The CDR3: CASSSGRGRGRTNEKLFF. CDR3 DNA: TGTGCCAGCAGTTCCGGCAGGGGGCGAGGAAGAACTAATGAAAAACTGTTTTTT.

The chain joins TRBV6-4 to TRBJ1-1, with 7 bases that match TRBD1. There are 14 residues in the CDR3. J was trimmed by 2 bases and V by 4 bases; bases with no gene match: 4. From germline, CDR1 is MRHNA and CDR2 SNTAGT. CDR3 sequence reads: CASSAQGPNTEAFF. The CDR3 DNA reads TGTGCCAGCAGTGCACAGGGGCCTAACACTGAAGCTTTCTTT.

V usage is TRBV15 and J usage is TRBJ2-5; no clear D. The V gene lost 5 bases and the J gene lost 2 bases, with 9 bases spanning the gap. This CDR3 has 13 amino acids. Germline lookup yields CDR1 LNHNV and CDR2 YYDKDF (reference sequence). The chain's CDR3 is CATSARAQETQYF. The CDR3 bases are TGTGCCACCAGCGCTAGGGCACAAGAGACCCAGTACTTC.

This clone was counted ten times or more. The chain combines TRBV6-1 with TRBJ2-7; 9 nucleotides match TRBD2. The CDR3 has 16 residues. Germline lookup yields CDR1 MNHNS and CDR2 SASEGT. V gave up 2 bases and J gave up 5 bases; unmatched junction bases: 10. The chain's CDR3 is CASSELQGLARDEQYF. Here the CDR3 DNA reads TGTGCCAGCAGTGAACTCCAGGGACTAGCCCGGGACGAGCAGTACTTC.

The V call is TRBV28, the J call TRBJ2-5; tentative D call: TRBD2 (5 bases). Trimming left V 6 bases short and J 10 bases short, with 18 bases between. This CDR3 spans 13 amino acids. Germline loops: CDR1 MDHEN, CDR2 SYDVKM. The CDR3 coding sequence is TGTGCCAGCAGCACCGAAAATCTGGGGAGCCAGTACTTC. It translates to CASSTENLGSQYF.

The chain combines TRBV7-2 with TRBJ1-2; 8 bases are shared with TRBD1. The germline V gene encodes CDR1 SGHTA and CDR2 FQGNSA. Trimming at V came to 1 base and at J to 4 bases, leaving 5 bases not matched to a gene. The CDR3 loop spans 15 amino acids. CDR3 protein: CASSLGPGGPYGYTF. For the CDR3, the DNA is TGTGCCAGCAGCTTAGGCCCAGGGGGCCCCTATGGCTACACCTTC.

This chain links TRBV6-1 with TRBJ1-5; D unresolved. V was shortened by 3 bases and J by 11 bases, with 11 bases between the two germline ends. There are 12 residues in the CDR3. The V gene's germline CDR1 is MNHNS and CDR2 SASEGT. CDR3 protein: CASSEHQRTQHF. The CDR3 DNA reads TGTGCCAGCAGTGAGCATCAGCGGACCCAGCATTTT.

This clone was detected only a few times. The CDR3 nucleotides are TGTGCCAGCAGCGCCGGGGGTTTCTACGAGCAGTACTTC. It specifies CASSAGGFYEQYF. J is TRBJ2-7 and V is TRBV12-3 or TRBV12-4; D perhaps matches TRBD2 (6 bases). There are 13 residues in the CDR3. Between the trimmed V and J ends, which lost 6 bases and 3 bases, there was a span of 12 bases.

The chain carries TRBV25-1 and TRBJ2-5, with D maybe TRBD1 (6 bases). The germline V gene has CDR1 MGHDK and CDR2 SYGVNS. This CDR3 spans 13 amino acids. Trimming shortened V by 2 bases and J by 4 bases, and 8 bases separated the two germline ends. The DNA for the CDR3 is TGTGCCAGCAGTGAAACAGGGCCAGAGACCCAGTACTTC. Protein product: CASSETGPETQYF.

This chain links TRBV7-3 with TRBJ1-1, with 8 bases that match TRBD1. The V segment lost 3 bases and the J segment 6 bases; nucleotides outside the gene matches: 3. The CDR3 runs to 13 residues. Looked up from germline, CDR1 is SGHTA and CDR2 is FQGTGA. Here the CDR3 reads CASSFGQGAEAFF. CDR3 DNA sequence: TGTGCCAGCAGCTTTGGACAGGGAGCTGAAGCTTTCTTT.

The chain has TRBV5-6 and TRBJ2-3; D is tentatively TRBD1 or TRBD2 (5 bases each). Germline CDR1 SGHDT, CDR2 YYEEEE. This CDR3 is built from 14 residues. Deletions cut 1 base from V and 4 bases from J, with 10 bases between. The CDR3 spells CASSLFGAADTQYF. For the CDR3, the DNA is TGTGCCAGCAGCTTGTTCGGGGCCGCAGATACGCAGTATTTT.

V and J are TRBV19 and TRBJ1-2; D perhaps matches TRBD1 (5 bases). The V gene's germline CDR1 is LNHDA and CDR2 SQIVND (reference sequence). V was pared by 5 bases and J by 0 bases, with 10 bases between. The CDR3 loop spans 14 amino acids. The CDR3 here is CASSDSPPNYGYTF. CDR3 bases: TGTGCCAGTAGTGACAGTCCCCCTAACTATGGCTACACCTTC. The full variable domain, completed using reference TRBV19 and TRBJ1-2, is DGGITQSPKYLFRKEGQNVTLSCEQNLNHDAMYWYRQDPGQGLRLIYYSQIVNDFQKGDIAEGYSVSREKKESFPLTVTSAQKNPTAFYLCASSDSPPNYGYTFGSGTRLTVV.

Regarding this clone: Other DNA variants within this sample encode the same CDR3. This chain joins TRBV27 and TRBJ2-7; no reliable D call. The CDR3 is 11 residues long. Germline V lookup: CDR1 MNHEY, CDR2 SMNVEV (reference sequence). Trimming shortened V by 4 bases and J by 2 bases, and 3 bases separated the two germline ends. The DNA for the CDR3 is TGTGCCAGCAGTTCCCCCTACGAGCAGTACTTC. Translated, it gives CASSSPYEQYF.

CDR3: CAISAASGNTDTQYF. Here the CDR3 DNA reads TGTGCCATCAGCGCGGCGAGCGGGAATACAGATACGCAGTATTTT. The rearrangement uses TRBV10-3 and TRBJ2-3; TRBD2 matches at 7 bases. The junction had 9 bases not matched to a gene; V was cut back by 6 bases and J by 3 bases. Germline CDR1 is ENHRY and CDR2 is SYGVKD. The CDR3 has 15 residues.

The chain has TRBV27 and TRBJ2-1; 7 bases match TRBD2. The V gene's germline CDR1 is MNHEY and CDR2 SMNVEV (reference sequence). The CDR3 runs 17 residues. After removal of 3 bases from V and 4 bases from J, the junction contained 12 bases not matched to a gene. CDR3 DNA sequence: TGTGCCAGCAGTTTGACCCCACCGGGTAGCGGGTACAATGAGCAGTTCTTC. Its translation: CASSLTPPGSGYNEQFF.

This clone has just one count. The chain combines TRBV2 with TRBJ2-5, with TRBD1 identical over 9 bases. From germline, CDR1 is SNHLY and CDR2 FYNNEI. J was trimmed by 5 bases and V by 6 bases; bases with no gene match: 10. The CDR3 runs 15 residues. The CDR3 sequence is CASRTQTGGEETQYF. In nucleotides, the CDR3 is TGTGCCAGCAGGACCCAGACAGGGGGGGAGGAGACCCAGTACTTC.

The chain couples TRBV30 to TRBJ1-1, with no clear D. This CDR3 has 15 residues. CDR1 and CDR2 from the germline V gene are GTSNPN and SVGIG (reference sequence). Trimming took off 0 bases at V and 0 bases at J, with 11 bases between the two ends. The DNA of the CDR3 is TGTGCCTGGAGTGTACGTGGGCATATGAACACTGAAGCTTTCTTT. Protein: CAWSVRGHMNTEAFF.

The CDR3: CASSPPQTISGNTIYF. CDR3 nucleotide sequence: TGTGCCAGCTCACCACCGCAGACAATCTCTGGAAACACCATATATTTT. This rearrangement joins TRBV18 to TRBJ1-3; D remains unclear. CDR3 length: 16 residues. From germline, CDR1 is KGHSH and CDR2 LQKENI. V lost 0 bases, J lost 0 bases, and 9 bases lay in between.

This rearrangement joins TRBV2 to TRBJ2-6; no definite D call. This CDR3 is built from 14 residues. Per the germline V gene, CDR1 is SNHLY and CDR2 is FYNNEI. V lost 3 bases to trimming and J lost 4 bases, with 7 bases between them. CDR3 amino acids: CASSETTGANVLTF. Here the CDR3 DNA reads TGTGCCAGCAGTGAGACAACCGGGGCCAACGTCCTGACTTTC.

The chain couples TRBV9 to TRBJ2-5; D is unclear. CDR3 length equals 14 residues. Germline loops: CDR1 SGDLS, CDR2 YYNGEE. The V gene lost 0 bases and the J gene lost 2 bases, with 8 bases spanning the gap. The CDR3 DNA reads TGTGCCAGCAGCGTAGATGCGTTTCAAGAGACCCAGTACTTC. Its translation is CASSVDAFQETQYF.

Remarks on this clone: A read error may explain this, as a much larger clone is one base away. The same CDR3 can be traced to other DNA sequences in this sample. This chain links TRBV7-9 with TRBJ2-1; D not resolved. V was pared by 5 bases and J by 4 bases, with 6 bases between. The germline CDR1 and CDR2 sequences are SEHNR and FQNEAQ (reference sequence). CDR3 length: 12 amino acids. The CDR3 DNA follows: TGTGCCAGCAGCCCCGGGTACAATGAGCAGTTCTTC. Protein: CASSPGYNEQFF.